This TCR beta chain was sequenced during a study of shared clonotypes between healthy human individuals. Study-wide points: Among several donors, roughly 5.4% of naive CD4 clonotypes were found in common.

Comments on this clone: Its antigen remains unknown.

Across several immunoSEQ plates, the genomic DNA of each subset was split evenly. Data came from immunoSEQ multiplex PCR; TCRdb stores just in-frame clones and leaves some out. The table includes roughly 1,000,000 clones, more than 75% detected once. This TCR derives from a man aged 18 to 29 in good health. Some clones in this sample may be carry-over from other donors' samples. Sequenced: memory CD4+ T cells from PBMCs. Subset here: CD45RA-negative fraction.

CDR3 DNA sequence: TGTGCCAGCAGAGATAGAGTTGGCGGGGTTAAAGAGCAGTTCTTC. Encoded protein: CASRDRVGGVKEQFF. This rearrangement joins TRBV27 to TRBJ2-1, with a possible D match to TRBD2 (6 bases). The CDR3 has 15 residues. V gave up 6 bases and J gave up 10 bases, with 22 bases separating them. Per the germline V gene, CDR1 is MNHEY and CDR2 is SMNVEV (reference sequence).